This TCR beta chain was profiled in a study of cytomegalovirus exposure and HLA in healthy donors. Study-wide points: Using the classifier, cytomegalovirus status was reportedly diagnosed with high specificity and sensitivity. Rare sequences made up most TCRs, while some public TCRs were found in many donors.

Germline-derived CDR1 and CDR2 are LNHDA and SQIVND (reference sequence). Trimming pared 11 bases from V and 4 bases from J, leaving 18 bases between. CDR3 length: 14 residues. The data were produced by immunoSEQ multiplex PCR, yet TCRdb's version contains in-frame clones alone and is incomplete. The table lists about 78,000 clones, around 96% of them singletons, with less than 2% in the top ten. Donors were drawn from the approximately 120-subject validation cohort, separate from the approximately 700-subject first cohort. Points on this clone: Antigen: not known.

The receptor's source is a man between 18 and 29 years old in good health and CMV-seropositive. The rearrangement links TRBV19 to TRBJ2-1; a possible D gene is TRBD2 (5 bases). Sequencing was done on a sample of PBMCs. The CDR3 here is CACGRASSYNEQFF. CDR3 sequence (DNA): TGTGCCTGCGGTAGGGCTAGCTCTTACAATGAGCAGTTCTTC.